This TCR beta chain originates from a study of long-term antiretroviral therapy in people with HIV. Study-level results: Post-treatment diversity went higher with ART but stayed below transplant donor controls.

Survey-level resolution applied to immunoSEQ assay v3.0. 40,000-50,000 T-cell genomes per sample were the sequencing target. The protocol was immunoSEQ multiplex PCR, while the TCRdb copy is restricted to in-frame clones and leaves out a portion. The sample consists of 40,000 or so clones, roughly 80% of them appearing once. At minimum, one pre-ART and two post-ART PBMC samples were obtained from each donor. The table lists this clone with a count of one. Antigen specificity is unknown. Germline values: CDR1 SGHNT, CDR2 YYREEE (reference sequence). CDR3 length: 15 amino acids. Between the trimmed V and J ends, which lost 3 bases and 6 bases, there was a span of 16 bases.

The TCR comes from a man aged 18 to 30 with HIV. The V call is TRBV5-4, the J call TRBJ2-1, with D unclear. The sample was unsorted PBMCs, taken 1 year after starting antiretroviral therapy. CDR3: CASSSIPGASNEQFF. CDR3 bases: TGTGCCAGCAGCTCTATCCCGGGTGCAAGCAATGAGCAGTTCTTC.